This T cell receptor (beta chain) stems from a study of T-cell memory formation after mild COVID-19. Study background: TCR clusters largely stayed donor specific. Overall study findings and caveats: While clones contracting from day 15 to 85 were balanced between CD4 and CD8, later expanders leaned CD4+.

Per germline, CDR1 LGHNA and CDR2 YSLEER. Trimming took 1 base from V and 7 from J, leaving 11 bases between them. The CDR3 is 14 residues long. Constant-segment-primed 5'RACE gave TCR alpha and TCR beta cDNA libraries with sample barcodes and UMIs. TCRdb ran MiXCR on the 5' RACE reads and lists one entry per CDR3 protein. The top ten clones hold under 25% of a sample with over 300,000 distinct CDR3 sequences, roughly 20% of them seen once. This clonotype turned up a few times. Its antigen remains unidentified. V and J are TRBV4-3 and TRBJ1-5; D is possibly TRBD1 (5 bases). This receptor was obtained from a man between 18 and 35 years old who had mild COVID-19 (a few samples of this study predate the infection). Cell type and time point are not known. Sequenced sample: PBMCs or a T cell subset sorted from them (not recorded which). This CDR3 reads CASSQGQGEQPQHF. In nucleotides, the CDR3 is TGCGCCAGCAGCCAAGGTCAGGGAGAACAGCCCCAGCATTTT.